One and the same sample provided the 12 T cell receptor beta chains below, sequenced in a study of control samples from healthy donors and cancer patients. Only in-frame clones appear in the TCRdb table, and some are missing; sequencing was by immunoSEQ multiplex PCR. The table includes roughly 150,000 clones, approximately 90% detected once. The specimen sequenced was blood. These receptors were collected from a woman in her 30s in good health.

This rearrangement joins TRBV5-8 to TRBJ1-5, with D perhaps matching TRBD1 (6 bases). The V gene lost 1 base and the J gene lost 4 bases, with 15 bases spanning the gap. In germline, CDR1 is SGHTS, CDR2 YDEGEE. CDR3 size: 16 residues. This CDR3 is CASSLFGAGANQPQHF. CDR3 coding DNA: TGTGCCAGCAGCTTGTTTGGGGCAGGGGCTAATCAGCCCCAGCATTTT.

The rearrangement links TRBV6-7 to TRBJ1-1; D unresolved. TRBV6-7 falls under the ORF class, with uncertain function. Trimming left V 4 bases short and J 3 bases short, with 21 bases between. The CDR3 consists of 17 residues. The CDR3 spells CASSCGRLRPRDTEAFF. The CDR3 DNA sequence: TGTGCCAGCAGTTGCGGCCGGCTGAGGCCTCGGGACACTGAAGCTTTCTTT.

The V call is TRBV28, the J call TRBJ2-3; 8 bases fit TRBD2. The CDR3 is 15 amino acids. Germline V gives CDR1 MDHEN, CDR2 SYDVKM. V gave up 2 bases and J gave up 5 bases; unmatched junction bases: 6. As DNA, the CDR3 is TGTGCCAGCAGTTTAGGGCCGACTAGCGAAGATACGCAGTATTTT. It translates to CASSLGPTSEDTQYF.

This chain links TRBV6-4 with TRBJ2-1, with TRBD2 matching over 10 bases. After removal of 6 bases from V and 4 bases from J, the junction contained 6 bases not matched to a gene. CDR3 length equals 15 residues. Germline V CDR1 and CDR2: MRHNA, SNTAGT. CDR3: CASSLEAGGYNEQFF. In DNA, the CDR3 is TGTGCCAGCAGCCTGGAAGCGGGAGGGTACAATGAGCAGTTCTTC.

The rearrangement links TRBV5-1 to TRBJ1-5; D is uncertain. There are 14 residues in the CDR3. Trimming pared 1 base from V and 2 bases from J, leaving 7 bases between. CDR1 SGHRS and CDR2 YFSETQ come from the germline V gene. Here the CDR3 reads CASSLSGGNQPQHF. Here the CDR3 DNA reads TGCGCCAGCAGCTTGAGTGGGGGCAATCAGCCCCAGCATTTT.

In DNA, the CDR3 is TGCGCCAGCAGGGGGGGGAAGGGGGAGGTGAACACTGAAGCTTTCTTT. Translating gives CASRGGKGEVNTEAFF. The chain is built from TRBV10-1 and TRBJ1-1; D perhaps matches TRBD1 (6 bases). The CDR3 runs 16 residues. Looked up from germline, CDR1 is WNHNN and CDR2 is SYGVQD (reference sequence). Between the trimmed V and J ends, which lost 6 bases and 0 bases, there was a span of 17 bases.

This chain joins TRBV11-2 and TRBJ1-2; 8 bases are shared with TRBD1. This CDR3 has 17 residues. The V and J ends lost 3 bases and 11 bases, in that order; junction bases with no gene match: 20. CDR1 and CDR2 from the germline V gene are SGHAT and FQNNGV. The CDR3 is CASSLLSLARGRTRYTF. The CDR3 DNA follows: TGTGCCAGCAGCTTGTTATCGTTGGCCAGGGGGCGGACTAGGTACACCTTC.

There are a few counts of this clone. The sample carries other DNA sequences with the same CDR3. The genes are TRBV5-1 and TRBJ1-1; no clear D. Trimming cost V 0 bases and J 4 bases, with 10 bases left between them. Germline values: CDR1 SGHRS, CDR2 YFSETQ. This CDR3 region has 14 residues. The CDR3 loop reads CASSLGTGGTEAFF. Here the CDR3 DNA reads TGCGCCAGCAGCTTGGGGACGGGTGGCACTGAAGCTTTCTTT.

The rearrangement links TRBV6-5 to TRBJ1-2; 10 bases are shared with TRBD1. Trimming cost V 5 bases and J 7 bases; bases outside gene matches: 7. Germline V gene sequence: CDR1 MNHEY, CDR2 SVGAGI. The CDR3 is 14 amino acids. The CDR3 DNA follows: TGTGCCAGCAGTCCTGACAGGGGGCTGGGTGGCTACACCTTC. Protein: CASSPDRGLGGYTF.

This clone was counted between two and nine times. This sample includes further DNA sequences coding for the same CDR3. The CDR3 sequence is CASSAVLTDTQYF. CDR3 coding DNA: TGCGCCAGCAGTGCTGTTCTCACAGATACGCAGTATTTT. The rearrangement joins TRBV10-1 to TRBJ2-3, with unresolved D. Germline CDR1 reads WNHNN; CDR2 reads SYGVQD (reference sequence). There are 13 residues in the CDR3. V shed 4 bases and J shed 2 bases, with 7 bases lying between them.

J is TRBJ2-5 and V is TRBV5-1; a weak D match, TRBD1 (6 bases). The CDR3 runs to 14 residues. Between the trimmed V and J ends, which lost 0 bases and 3 bases, there was a span of 9 bases. CDR1 is SGHRS and CDR2 is YFSETQ in the germline V gene. CDR3 in DNA: TGCGCCAGCAGCTTGGGCAGGGGTAAAGAGACCCAGTACTTC. Residues: CASSLGRGKETQYF.

The CDR3 here is CASSLLPGDVHEQFF. The CDR3 nucleotides read TGTGCCAGCAGTTTACTTCCAGGGGACGTACATGAGCAGTTCTTC. V gene TRBV27 combines with J gene TRBJ2-1; D perhaps matches TRBD1 (6 bases). CDR1 MNHEY and CDR2 SMNVEV come from the germline V gene (reference sequence). The ends were cut back, 2 bases at V and 8 bases at J, with 16 bases in the middle. The CDR3 is 15 residues long.